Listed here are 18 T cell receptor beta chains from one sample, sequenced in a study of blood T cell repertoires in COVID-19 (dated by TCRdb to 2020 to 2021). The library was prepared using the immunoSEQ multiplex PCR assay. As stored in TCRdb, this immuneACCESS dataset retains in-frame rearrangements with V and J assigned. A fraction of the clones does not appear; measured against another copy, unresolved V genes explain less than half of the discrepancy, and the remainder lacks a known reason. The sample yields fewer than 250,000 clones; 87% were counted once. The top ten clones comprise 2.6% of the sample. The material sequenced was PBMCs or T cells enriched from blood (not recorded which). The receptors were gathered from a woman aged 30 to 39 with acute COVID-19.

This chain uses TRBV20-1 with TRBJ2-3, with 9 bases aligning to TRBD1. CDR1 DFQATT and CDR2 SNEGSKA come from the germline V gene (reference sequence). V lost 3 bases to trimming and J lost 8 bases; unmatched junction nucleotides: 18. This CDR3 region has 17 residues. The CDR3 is CSASPGTGLTSIGTQYF. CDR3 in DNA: TGCAGTGCTAGTCCCGGGACAGGGCTCACTTCCATAGGTACGCAGTATTTT.

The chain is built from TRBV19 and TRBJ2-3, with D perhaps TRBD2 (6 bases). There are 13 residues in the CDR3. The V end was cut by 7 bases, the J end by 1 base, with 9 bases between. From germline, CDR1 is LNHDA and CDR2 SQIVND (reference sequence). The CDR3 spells CASTGGGTDTQYF. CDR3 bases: TGTGCCAGTACGGGCGGGGGCACAGATACGCAGTATTTT. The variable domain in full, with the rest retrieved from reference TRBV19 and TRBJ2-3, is DGGITQSPKYLFRKEGQNVTLSCEQNLNHDAMYWYRQDPGQGLRLIYYSQIVNDFQKGDIAEGYSVSREKKESFPLTVTSAQKNPTAFYLCASTGGGTDTQYFGPGTRLTVL.

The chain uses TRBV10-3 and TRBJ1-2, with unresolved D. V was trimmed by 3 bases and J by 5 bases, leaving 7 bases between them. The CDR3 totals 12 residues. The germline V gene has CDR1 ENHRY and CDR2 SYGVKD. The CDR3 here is CAISEIAYGYTF. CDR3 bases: TGTGCCATCAGTGAAATAGCGTATGGCTACACCTTC.

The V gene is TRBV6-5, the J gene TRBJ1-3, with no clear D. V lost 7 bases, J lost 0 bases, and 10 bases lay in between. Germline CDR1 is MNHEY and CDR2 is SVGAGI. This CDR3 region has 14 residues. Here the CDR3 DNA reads TGTGCCAGCACACATCCCGTCTCTGGAAACACCATATATTTT. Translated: CASTHPVSGNTIYF.

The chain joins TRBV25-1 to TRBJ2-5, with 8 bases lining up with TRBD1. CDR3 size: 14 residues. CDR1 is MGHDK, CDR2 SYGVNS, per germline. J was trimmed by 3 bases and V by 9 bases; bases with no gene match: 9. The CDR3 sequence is CASIADRAKETQYF. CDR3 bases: TGTGCCAGTATCGCGGACAGGGCCAAAGAGACCCAGTACTTC.

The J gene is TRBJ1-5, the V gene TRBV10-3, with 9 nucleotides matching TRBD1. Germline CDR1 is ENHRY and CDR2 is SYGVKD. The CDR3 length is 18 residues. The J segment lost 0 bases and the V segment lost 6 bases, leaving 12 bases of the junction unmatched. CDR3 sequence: CAISTGDRDMYSNQPQHF. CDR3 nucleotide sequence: TGTGCCATCAGCACGGGGGACAGGGATATGTATAGCAATCAGCCCCAGCATTTT.

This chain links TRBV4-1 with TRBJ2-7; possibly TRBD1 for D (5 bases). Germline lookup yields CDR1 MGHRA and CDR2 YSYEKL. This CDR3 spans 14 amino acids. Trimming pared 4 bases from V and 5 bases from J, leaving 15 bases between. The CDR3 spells CASSLTAALNEQYF. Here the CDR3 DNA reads TGCGCCAGCAGCCTGACAGCCGCCTTGAACGAGCAGTACTTC.

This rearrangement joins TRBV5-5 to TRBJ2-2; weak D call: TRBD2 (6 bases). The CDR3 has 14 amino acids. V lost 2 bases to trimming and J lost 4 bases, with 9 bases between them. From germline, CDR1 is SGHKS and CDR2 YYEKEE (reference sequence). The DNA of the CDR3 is TGTGCCAGCAGCTTTGGAGGGCCCACCGGGGAGCTGTTTTTT. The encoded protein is CASSFGGPTGELFF.

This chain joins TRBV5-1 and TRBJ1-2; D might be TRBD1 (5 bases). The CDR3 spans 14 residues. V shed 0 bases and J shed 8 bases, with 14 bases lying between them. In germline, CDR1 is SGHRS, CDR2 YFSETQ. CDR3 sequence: CASSLVLTGRGYTF. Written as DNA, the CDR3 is TGCGCCAGCAGCTTGGTATTAACAGGCCGAGGCTACACCTTC.

CDR3: CASGLVLGHSTSNQPQHF. The CDR3 nucleotides read TGTGCTAGTGGTTTGGTACTTGGACACTCAACAAGCAATCAGCCCCAGCATTTT. The chain is built from TRBV12-5 and TRBJ1-5; tentative D call: TRBD1 (5 bases). The CDR3 is 18 residues long. V lost 0 bases, J lost 1 base, and 16 bases lay in between. Germline loops: CDR1 LGHNT, CDR2 FRNRAP. The complete variable domain, with remaining parts taken from reference TRBV12-5 and TRBJ1-5, reads DARVTQTPRHKVTEMGQEVTMRCQPILGHNTVFWYRQTMMQGLELLAYFRNRAPLDDSGMPKDRFSAEMPDATLATLKIQPSEPRDSAVYFCASGLVLGHSTSNQPQHFGDGTRLSIL.

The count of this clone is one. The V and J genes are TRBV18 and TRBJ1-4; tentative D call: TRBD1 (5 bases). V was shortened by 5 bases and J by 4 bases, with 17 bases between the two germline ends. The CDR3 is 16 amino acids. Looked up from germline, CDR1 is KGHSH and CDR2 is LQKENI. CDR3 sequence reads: CASSLSPGPNNEKLFF. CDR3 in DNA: TGTGCCAGCTCATTGTCTCCAGGGCCGAATAATGAAAAACTGTTTTTT.

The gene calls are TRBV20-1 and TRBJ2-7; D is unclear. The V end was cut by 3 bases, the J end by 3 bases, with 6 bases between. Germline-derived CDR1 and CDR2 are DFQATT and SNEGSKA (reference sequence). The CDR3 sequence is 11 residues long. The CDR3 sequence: CSASGDYEQYF. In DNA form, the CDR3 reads TGCAGTGCTAGCGGAGACTACGAGCAGTACTTC.

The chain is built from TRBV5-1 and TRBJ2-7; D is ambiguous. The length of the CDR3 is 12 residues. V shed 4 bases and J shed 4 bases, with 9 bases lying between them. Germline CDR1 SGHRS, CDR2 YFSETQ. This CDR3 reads CASSPNSYEQYF. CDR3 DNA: TGCGCCAGCAGCCCCAACAGTTACGAGCAGTACTTC.

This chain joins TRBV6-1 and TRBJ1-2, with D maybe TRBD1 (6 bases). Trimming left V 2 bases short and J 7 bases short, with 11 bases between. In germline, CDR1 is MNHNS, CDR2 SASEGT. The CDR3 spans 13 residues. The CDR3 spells CASSENRVSGYTF. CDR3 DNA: TGTGCCAGCAGTGAAAACAGGGTGTCTGGCTACACCTTC.

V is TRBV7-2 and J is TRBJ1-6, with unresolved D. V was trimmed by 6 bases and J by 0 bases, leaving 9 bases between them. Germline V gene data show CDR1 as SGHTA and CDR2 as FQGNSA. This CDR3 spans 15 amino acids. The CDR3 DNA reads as TGTGCCAGCAGTTCTGGGAGCTCCTATAATTCACCCCTCCACTTT. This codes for CASSSGSSYNSPLHF. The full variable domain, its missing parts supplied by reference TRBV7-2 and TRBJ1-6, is GAGVSQSPSNKVTEKGKDVELRCDPISGHTALYWYRQSLGQGLEFLIYFQGNSAPDKSGLPSDRFSAERTGGSVSTLTIQRTQQEDSAVYLCASSSGSSYNSPLHFGNGTRLTVT.

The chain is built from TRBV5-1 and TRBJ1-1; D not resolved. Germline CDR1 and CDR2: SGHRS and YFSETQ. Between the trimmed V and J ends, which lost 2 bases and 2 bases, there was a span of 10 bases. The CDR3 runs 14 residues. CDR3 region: CASSFQAANTEAFF. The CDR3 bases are TGCGCCAGCAGCTTCCAGGCAGCTAACACTGAAGCTTTCTTT. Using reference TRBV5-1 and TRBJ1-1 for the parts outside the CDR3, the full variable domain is KAGVTQTPRYLIKTRGQQVTLSCSPISGHRSVSWYQQTPGQGLQFLFEYFSETQRNKGNFPGRFSGRQFSNSRSEMNVSTLELGDSALYLCASSFQAANTEAFFGQGTRLTVV.

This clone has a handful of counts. The CDR3: CASSPGVSGNTIYF. The CDR3 region has the DNA TGTGCCAGCTCACCGGGAGTCTCTGGAAACACCATATATTTT. The chain couples TRBV18 to TRBJ1-3; D is unresolved. This CDR3 is 14 amino acids long. The V and J ends lost 3 bases and 0 bases respectively, with 6 bases between them. CDR1 and CDR2 from the germline V gene are KGHSH and LQKENI.

CDR3 DNA: TGTGCCAGCGGGAGGACAGGGGCGAGCTCTGGGGCCAACGTCCTGACTTTC. Amino acid sequence: CASGRTGASSGANVLTF. The chain links TRBV5-8 to TRBJ2-6; 9 bases are shared with TRBD1. The CDR3 spans 17 residues. Germline V lookup: CDR1 SGHTS, CDR2 YDEGEE. V shed 7 bases, J shed 0 bases, and the junction held 8 bases outside the gene matches.